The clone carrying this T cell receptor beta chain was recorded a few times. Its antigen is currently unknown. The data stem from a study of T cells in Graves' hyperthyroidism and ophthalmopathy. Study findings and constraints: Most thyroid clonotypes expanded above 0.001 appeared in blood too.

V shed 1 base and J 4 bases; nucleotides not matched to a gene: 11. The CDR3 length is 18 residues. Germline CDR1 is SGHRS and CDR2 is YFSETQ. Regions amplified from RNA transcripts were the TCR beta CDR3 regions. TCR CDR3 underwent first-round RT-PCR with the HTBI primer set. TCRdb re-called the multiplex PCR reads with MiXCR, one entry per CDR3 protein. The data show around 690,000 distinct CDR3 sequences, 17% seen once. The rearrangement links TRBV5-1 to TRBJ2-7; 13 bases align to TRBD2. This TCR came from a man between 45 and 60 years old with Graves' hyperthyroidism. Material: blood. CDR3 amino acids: CASSLRRGLAGLHYEQYF. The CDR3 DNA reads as TGCGCCAGCAGCTTGAGGCGGGGACTAGCGGGACTCCATTACGAGCAGTACTTC.